Shown below are 11 T cell receptor beta chains from a single sample sequenced in a study of T cells in Graves' hyperthyroidism and ophthalmopathy. RNA transcripts served as the template for amplifying TCR beta CDR3 regions. HTBI primers were used for first-round RT-PCR of the TCR CDR3. Each CDR3 protein gets one entry after TCRdb re-called the multiplex PCR reads with MiXCR. This repertoire shows about 250,000 distinct CDR3 sequences, approximately 25% found once; its top ten account for roughly 40%. What was sequenced was blood. All receptors come from a middle-aged woman with Graves' ophthalmopathy.

There are a few counts of this clonotype. The chain employs TRBV27 and TRBJ2-5; weak D call: TRBD1 (6 bases). The CDR3 extends over 14 amino acids. The ends were cut back, 6 bases at V and 0 bases at J, with 11 bases in the middle. Germline CDR1 MNHEY, CDR2 SMNVEV (reference sequence). Here the CDR3 DNA reads TGTGCCAGCAGATTCAGGGGCAACCAAGAGACCCAGTACTTC. This encodes CASRFRGNQETQYF.

This clonotype was recorded many times. The chain has TRBV7-2 and TRBJ2-5; D unclear. CDR1 is SGHTA and CDR2 is FQGNSA in the germline V gene. This CDR3 comprises 14 residues. The ends were cut back, 1 base at V and 5 bases at J, with 11 bases in the middle. The CDR3 DNA is TGTGCCAGCAGCTTAGATGGAAGAACGGAGACCCAGTACTTC. It is translated as CASSLDGRTETQYF.

CDR3 in amino acids: CAWRLQGYLTRGELFF. The CDR3 DNA reads as TGTGCCTGGAGGCTACAGGGTTATTTAACCCGCGGGGAGCTGTTTTTT. The chain recombines TRBV30 with TRBJ2-2; D possibly corresponds to TRBD1 (6 bases). The CDR3 sequence is 16 residues long. V shed 3 bases and J shed 7 bases, with 21 bases lying between them. Germline loops: CDR1 GTSNPN, CDR2 SVGIG (reference sequence).

V is TRBV7-9 and J is TRBJ2-7; 12 positions match TRBD2. This CDR3 has 13 residues. Germline lookup yields CDR1 SEHNR and CDR2 FQNEAQ (reference sequence). The V segment lost 4 bases and the J segment 9 bases; nucleotides outside the gene matches: 4. The CDR3 reads CASSSRTSGAQYF. CDR3 nucleotides: TGTGCCAGCAGCTCCCGGACTAGCGGGGCGCAGTACTTC.

The rearrangement links TRBV7-2 to TRBJ2-2, with 7 bases that match TRBD1. V dropped 2 bases and J dropped 1; count of bases not matched to a gene: 7. CDR3 length: 17 residues. From germline, CDR1 is SGHTA and CDR2 FQGNSA. The CDR3 spells CASSLPVRTGNTGELFF. The CDR3 DNA reads TGTGCCAGCAGCTTACCGGTTAGGACAGGGAACACCGGGGAGCTGTTTTTT.

The genes are TRBV20-1 and TRBJ1-2, with a weak D call TRBD1 (5 bases). Trimming took off 2 bases at V and 2 bases at J, with 9 bases between the two ends. This CDR3 is 13 amino acids long. Germline CDR1 and CDR2: DFQATT and SNEGSKA (reference sequence). DNA of the CDR3: TGCAGTGCTAGACAAGACAGAAACTATGGCTACACCTTC. It encodes CSARQDRNYGYTF.

In its sample, this clonotype was seen many times. The J gene is TRBJ2-7, the V gene TRBV20-1; D gene ambiguous. The V gene lost 3 bases and the J gene lost 3 bases, with 3 bases spanning the gap. The germline V gene has CDR1 DFQATT and CDR2 SNEGSKA (reference sequence). This CDR3 has 10 residues. CDR3 coding DNA: TGCAGTGCTAGTGGCTACGAGCAGTACTTC. Translated: CSASGYEQYF.

This clonotype was seen at least ten times. V usage is TRBV19 and J usage is TRBJ1-1; D uncertain. CDR3 length: 13 amino acids. Germline V lookup: CDR1 LNHDA, CDR2 SQIVND (reference sequence). Trimming removed 3 bases from V and 5 bases from J, with 10 bases in between. The CDR3 DNA is TGTGCCAGTAGTATTGGCAGACGAACTGAAGCTTTCTTT. Protein: CASSIGRRTEAFF.

This clonotype was observed many times. The chain links TRBV20-1 to TRBJ2-7; 9 bases align to TRBD1. V dropped 4 bases and J dropped 2; count of bases not matched to a gene: 12. The V gene's germline CDR1 is DFQATT and CDR2 SNEGSKA (reference sequence). The CDR3 is 16 amino acids. In DNA, the CDR3 is TGCAGTGCTATGGGGGTACAGGGGGCCTCCCCCTACGAGCAGTACTTC. Translation: CSAMGVQGASPYEQYF.

This clonotype has at least ten counts. V usage is TRBV29-1 and J usage is TRBJ2-7; D is unclear. V gave up 4 bases and J gave up 6 bases, with 10 bases separating them. The CDR3 totals 11 residues. From germline, CDR1 is SQVTM and CDR2 ANQGSEA. In DNA form, the CDR3 reads TGCAGCGTTGGAATGATATCCGAGCAGTACTTC. This gives the protein CSVGMISEQYF.

This clonotype occurred many times. This chain joins TRBV2 and TRBJ1-5; D is possibly TRBD1 (5 bases). Germline V gene data show CDR1 as SNHLY and CDR2 as FYNNEI. CDR3 length: 16 residues. Trimming took 1 base from V and 2 from J, leaving 12 bases between them. In DNA, the CDR3 is TGTGCCAGCAGTGAAGAAATGACAGCGGGCAATCAGCCCCAGCATTTT. This gives the protein CASSEEMTAGNQPQHF.